This TCR beta chain was documented in a study of OX40 agonist ivuxolimab in advanced cancers. The CDR3 has 13 amino acids. Germline V gene data show CDR1 as SGDLS and CDR2 as YYNGEE. Trimming removed 4 bases from V and 4 bases from J, with 11 bases in between. TCRdb's copy holds only in-frame clones and misses some; the assay was immunoSEQ multiplex PCR. The repertoire includes tens of thousands of clones, nearly 90% of them detected once, and 0.19% sits in the top ten. This sequence originates from an adult with an advanced solid tumor such as melanoma, head and neck, liver or kidney cancer. The sample consisted of CD4+ or CD8+ T cells sorted from blood, taken in a trial of the OX40 agonist ivuxolimab. The rearrangement uses TRBV9 and TRBJ1-2, with TRBD1 as a possible D gene (6 bases). CDR3 loop: CASSRIGGYGYTF. CDR3 nucleotides: TGTGCCAGCAGCCGCATAGGGGGCTATGGCTACACCTTC.